Shown below are 27 T cell receptor beta chains from a single sample sequenced in a study of cytomegalovirus exposure and HLA in healthy donors. A multiplex PCR was run with 60 Vbeta primers and 13 Jbeta primers. Clones were sequenced by immunoSEQ multiplex PCR, and TCRdb holds only the in-frame ones, with some missing. The table has 150,000 to 200,000 clones, 70% to 90% seen once; the top ten hold around 2%. What was sequenced was PBMCs. The receptor source for this set is a woman between 18 and 29 years old in good health and CMV-seropositive.

The chain uses TRBV10-3 and TRBJ1-1; TRBD1 is a possible D gene (5 bases). The length of the CDR3 is 14 residues. Germline V CDR1 and CDR2: ENHRY, SYGVKD. V gave up 5 bases and J gave up 0 bases, with 10 bases separating them. CDR3 region: CAISPTGMNTEAFF. Here the CDR3 DNA reads TGTGCCATCAGTCCTACAGGAATGAACACTGAAGCTTTCTTT.

The gene calls are TRBV7-9 and TRBJ1-5, with a weak D call TRBD1 (5 bases). CDR3 length: 12 residues. Germline V gives CDR1 SEHNR, CDR2 FQNEAQ (reference sequence). Trimming pared 4 bases from V and 11 bases from J, leaving 12 bases between. This chain's CDR3 is CASSSPQGTQHF. CDR3 DNA: TGTGCCAGCAGCTCCCCCCAGGGAACCCAGCATTTT.

CDR3: CASSLFFSVGRGGKDEQFF. The CDR3 bases are TGTGCCAGCAGCTTATTCTTCTCTGTCGGGCGGGGGGGCAAGGATGAGCAGTTCTTC. The chain combines TRBV7-2 with TRBJ2-1; TRBD2 aligns across 9 bases. The germline V gene has CDR1 SGHTA and CDR2 FQGNSA. V was pared by 2 bases and J by 8 bases, with 19 bases of the junction left unmatched. The CDR3 sequence is 19 residues long.

V usage is TRBV4-2 and J usage is TRBJ2-2; 11 positions agree with TRBD1. V lost 3 bases to trimming and J lost 15 bases; unmatched junction nucleotides: 9. Per germline, CDR1 LGHNA and CDR2 YNFKEQ. CDR3 length equals 14 residues. The CDR3, as DNA: TGTGCCAGCAGCCAGGTGGACAGGGGGCCGTTGTTGTTTTTT. Protein: CASSQVDRGPLLFF.

This sequence joins TRBV29-1 and TRBJ1-2, with a possible D match to TRBD1 (5 bases). The CDR3 is 12 amino acids. The germline V gene encodes CDR1 SQVTM and CDR2 ANQGSEA. Trimming took off 8 bases at V and 8 bases at J, with 18 bases between the two ends. The CDR3 sequence: CSTGHGGGGYTF. In nucleotides, the CDR3 is TGCAGCACCGGACACGGGGGAGGAGGCTACACCTTC.

The CDR3 sequence is CASSLNPGGGSSYEQYV. DNA of the CDR3: TGTGCCAGCAGCTTAAATCCGGGGGGAGGGAGCTCCTACGAGCAGTACGTC. The rearrangement joins TRBV7-8 to TRBJ2-7; TRBD2 agrees at 7 bases. The germline V gene has CDR1 SGHVS and CDR2 FQNEAQ. Unmatched junction bases numbered 10, after V lost 2 bases and J lost 0 bases. CDR3 size: 17 residues.

The CDR3 DNA follows: TGTGCCAGCTCAGCCGCGACAGGGGGCTCGGGAGGCTACACCTTC. It is translated as CASSAATGGSGGYTF. The chain carries TRBV18 and TRBJ1-2; 10 bases match TRBD1. The germline V gene encodes CDR1 KGHSH and CDR2 LQKENI. The CDR3 is 15 amino acids. Losses at the gene ends were 5 bases for V and 8 bases for J; bases not matched to a gene: 11.

As for this clone: The germline gene is not matched at one end of the junction; a read error may be the cause. V and J are TRBV7-2 and TRBJ1-2; D gene uncertain. The CDR3 runs to 15 residues. Germline V gene lookup returns CDR1 SGHTA and CDR2 FQGNSA. The DNA for the CDR3 is TGTGCCAGCAACTTAGAGGGTGCGGGTTATAATGGCTACACCTTC. This translates into CASNLEGAGYNGYTF.

This sequence joins TRBV2 and TRBJ2-7, with TRBD1 as a possible D gene (6 bases). The CDR3 is 16 residues long. Between the trimmed V and J ends, which lost 4 bases and 1 base, there was a span of 17 bases. Per the germline V gene, CDR1 is SNHLY and CDR2 is FYNNEI. CDR3 sequence reads: CASSGGPRDKSYEQYV. The CDR3, as DNA: TGTGCCAGCAGTGGAGGGCCCCGGGACAAGTCCTACGAGCAGTACGTC.

This clone was picked up a small number of times. V is TRBV11-2 and J is TRBJ2-7; 11 nucleotides agree with TRBD2. The V gene's germline CDR1 is SGHAT and CDR2 FQNNGV. Trimming removed 2 bases from V and 6 bases from J; junction bases left unmatched: 6. This CDR3 is built from 15 residues. Here the CDR3 reads CASSLLTSGGGEQYF. The CDR3 DNA reads TGTGCCAGCAGCTTACTTACTAGCGGGGGCGGCGAGCAGTACTTC.

The chain combines TRBV28 with TRBJ2-5, with TRBD1 identical over 7 bases. The J segment lost 5 bases and the V segment lost 5 bases, leaving 11 bases of the junction unmatched. CDR3 length: 15 amino acids. In germline, CDR1 is MDHEN, CDR2 SYDVKM. The CDR3 DNA reads TGTGCCAGCAGTGGTCCCGGGACAGCAAGTGAGACCCAGTACTTC. As protein: CASSGPGTASETQYF.

The rearrangement joins TRBV11-3 to TRBJ2-5; D remains unclear. The CDR3 is made up of 13 amino acids. Germline CDR1 and CDR2: SGHNT and YENEEA. Trimming left V 8 bases short and J 2 bases short, with 12 bases between. The CDR3 loop is CASSQRIQETQYF. DNA for the CDR3: TGTGCCAGCTCCCAGCGTATTCAAGAGACCCAGTACTTC. Full variable domain (rest looked up from reference TRBV11-3 and TRBJ2-5): EAGVVQSPRYKIIEKKQPVAFWCNPISGHNTLYWYLQNLGQGPELLIRYENEEAVDDSQLPKDRFSAERLKGVDSTLKIQPAELGDSAVYLCASSQRIQETQYFGPGTRLLVL.

V is TRBV5-5 and J is TRBJ1-4, with 7 bases matching TRBD1. This CDR3 is built from 15 residues. V shed 2 bases, J shed 10 bases, and the junction held 11 bases outside the gene matches. The germline CDR1 and CDR2 sequences are SGHKS and YYEKEE (reference sequence). The CDR3 nucleotides read TGTGCCAGCAGCTTACTCGACAGGGAAGTGGCAAAACTGTTTTTT. This translates into CASSLLDREVAKLFF.

This clone was found once. This chain links TRBV7-3 with TRBJ2-2; 9 positions match TRBD1. The germline CDR1 and CDR2 sequences are SGHTA and FQGTGA. The CDR3 runs 14 residues. With 4 bases clipped from V and 4 bases from J, the junction kept 1 base outside the gene matches. The DNA of the CDR3 is TGTGCCAGCAGCTCGACAGGGGGCACCGGGGAGCTGTTTTTT. The encoded protein is CASSSTGGTGELFF.

CDR3 nucleotide sequence: TGTGCCAGCAGAGTGAACAGGGGGCAGGGTAATTCACCCCTCCACTTT. It specifies CASRVNRGQGNSPLHF. V and J are TRBV2 and TRBJ1-6, with 9 bases lining up with TRBD1. CDR3 length: 16 amino acids. CDR1 SNHLY and CDR2 FYNNEI come from the germline V gene. The V segment lost 6 bases and the J segment 6 bases; nucleotides outside the gene matches: 9.

For the CDR3, the DNA is TGCGCCAGCAGCGTGGACAGGCTTGTTGGGGAGCTGTTTTTT. This sequence encodes CASSVDRLVGELFF. The chain couples TRBV5-1 to TRBJ2-2, with 7 bases lining up with TRBD1. This CDR3 region has 14 residues. V gave up 4 bases and J gave up 8 bases; unmatched junction bases: 8. Germline values: CDR1 SGHRS, CDR2 YFSETQ.

The rearrangement uses TRBV6-5 and TRBJ1-5, with unresolved D. CDR3 size: 13 residues. Between the trimmed V and J ends, which lost 5 bases and 6 bases, there was a span of 11 bases. The V gene's germline CDR1 is MNHEY and CDR2 SVGAGI. The CDR3 bases are TGTGCCAGCAGTGCGGCGTTTAGTCAGCCCCAGCATTTT. Its translation: CASSAAFSQPQHF.

This clone came up once. V gene TRBV2 combines with J gene TRBJ1-2; 7 positions agree with TRBD1. The CDR3 is 14 amino acids. CDR1 is SNHLY and CDR2 is FYNNEI in the germline V gene. The ends lost 3 bases at V and 5 bases at J; junction bases unmatched: 6. The CDR3 here is CASSDEGARYGYTF. In nucleotides, the CDR3 is TGTGCCAGCAGTGATGAGGGGGCACGGTATGGCTACACCTTC.

The rearrangement uses TRBV28 and TRBJ1-1; perhaps TRBD1 as D (5 bases). Germline CDR1 reads MDHEN; CDR2 reads SYDVKM. Trimming stripped 6 bases from V and 1 base from J, with 15 bases between. CDR3 length equals 15 residues. CDR3 amino acids: CASRVTGLQNTEAFF. The DNA of the CDR3 is TGTGCCAGCAGAGTGACGGGACTACAGAACACTGAAGCTTTCTTT.

The chain employs TRBV20-1 and TRBJ1-2, with D tentatively TRBD1 (6 bases). V was shortened by 5 bases and J by 5 bases, with 9 bases between the two germline ends. The CDR3 covers 11 residues. Germline CDR1 and CDR2: DFQATT and SNEGSKA (reference sequence). CDR3 amino acids: CSAGQTYGYTF. In nucleotides, the CDR3 is TGCAGTGCTGGACAGACGTATGGCTACACCTTC.

This chain uses TRBV11-2 with TRBJ2-1; D unclear. The CDR3 is made up of 15 amino acids. CDR1 SGHAT and CDR2 FQNNGV come from the germline V gene. V dropped 3 bases and J dropped 0 bases, with 9 bases sitting between them. CDR3 sequence: CASSFSADSYNEQFF. Written as DNA, the CDR3 is TGTGCCAGCAGCTTTAGTGCCGACTCCTACAATGAGCAGTTCTTC.

J is TRBJ2-1 and V is TRBV6-5, with D possibly TRBD2 on 5 matching bases. V gave up 5 bases and J gave up 9 bases, with 17 bases separating them. The CDR3 runs to 14 residues. Germline V gene sequence: CDR1 MNHEY, CDR2 SVGAGI. In DNA, the CDR3 is TGTGCCAGCAGTCCACACAATCGGGGTTTTGAGCAGTTCTTC. This translates into CASSPHNRGFEQFF.

The chain carries TRBV4-2 and TRBJ1-6; D gene unclear. Germline V CDR1 and CDR2: LGHNA, YNFKEQ. The CDR3 length is 16 residues. V was clipped by 1 base and J by 3 bases, with 10 bases between them. The CDR3 sequence is CASSQGAQIYNSPLHF. CDR3 DNA sequence: TGTGCCAGCAGCCAAGGGGCTCAGATCTATAATTCACCCCTCCACTTT.

This sequence joins TRBV6-1 and TRBJ1-6; maybe TRBD1 (5 bases). This CDR3 has 17 residues. Germline V gives CDR1 MNHNS, CDR2 SASEGT. Trimming cost V 1 base and J 9 bases, with 19 bases left between them. DNA of the CDR3: TGTGCCAGCAGTGAAGATCGGACCGCCTGGGGGGTTTCACCCCTCCACTTT. Its translation is CASSEDRTAWGVSPLHF.

The J gene is TRBJ2-3, the V gene TRBV27; D perhaps matches TRBD2 (7 bases). Trimming shortened V by 3 bases and J by 2 bases, and 12 bases separated the two germline ends. This CDR3 is built from 15 residues. Germline-derived CDR1 and CDR2 are MNHEY and SMNVEV (reference sequence). The CDR3 coding sequence is TGTGCCAGCAGTTTGTTGGGGGGGCACACAGATACGCAGTATTTT. It yields the protein CASSLLGGHTDTQYF.

This chain links TRBV5-1 with TRBJ2-2, with 7 bases identical to TRBD2. Germline V gene data show CDR1 as SGHRS and CDR2 as YFSETQ. The trim removed 2 bases at V and 3 bases at J, leaving 7 bases unmatched. This CDR3 has 16 residues. The CDR3 DNA reads TGCGCCAGCAGCTTAAGGGCGGGAGTGGACACCGGGGAGCTGTTTTTT. Translated, it gives CASSLRAGVDTGELFF.

The chain uses TRBV4-1 and TRBJ2-5; no firm D call. Trimming took 0 bases from V and 5 from J, leaving 13 bases between them. CDR3 size: 15 residues. The germline V gene encodes CDR1 MGHRA and CDR2 YSYEKL. CDR3 sequence (DNA): TGCGCCAGCAGCCAAGATCCGGTTATCCGGGAGACCCAGTACTTC. Translated: CASSQDPVIRETQYF.